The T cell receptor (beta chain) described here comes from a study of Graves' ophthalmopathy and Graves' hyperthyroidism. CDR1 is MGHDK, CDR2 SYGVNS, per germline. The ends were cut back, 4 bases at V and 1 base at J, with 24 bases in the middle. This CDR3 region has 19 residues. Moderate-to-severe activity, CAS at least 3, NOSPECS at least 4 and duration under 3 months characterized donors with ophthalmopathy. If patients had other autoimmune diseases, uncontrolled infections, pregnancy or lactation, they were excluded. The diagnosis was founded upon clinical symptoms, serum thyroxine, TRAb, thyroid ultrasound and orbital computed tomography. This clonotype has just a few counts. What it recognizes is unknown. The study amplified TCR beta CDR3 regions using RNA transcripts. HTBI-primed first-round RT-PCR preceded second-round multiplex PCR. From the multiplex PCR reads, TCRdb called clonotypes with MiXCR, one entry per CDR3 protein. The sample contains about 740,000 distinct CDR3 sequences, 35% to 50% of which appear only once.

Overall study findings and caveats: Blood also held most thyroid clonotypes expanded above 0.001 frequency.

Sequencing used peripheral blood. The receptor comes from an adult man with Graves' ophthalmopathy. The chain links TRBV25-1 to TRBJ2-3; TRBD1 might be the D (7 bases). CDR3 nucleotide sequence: TGTGCCAGCAGTGGAGACGTCACCCGACAGGGAGGAGGCACAGATACGCAGTATTTT. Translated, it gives CASSGDVTRQGGGTDTQYF. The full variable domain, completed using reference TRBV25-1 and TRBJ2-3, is EADIYQTPRYLVIGTGKKITLECSQTMGHDKMYWYQQDPGMELHLIHYSYGVNSTEKGDLSSESTVSRIRTEHFPLTLESARPSHTSQYLCASSGDVTRQGGGTDTQYFGPGTRLTVL.